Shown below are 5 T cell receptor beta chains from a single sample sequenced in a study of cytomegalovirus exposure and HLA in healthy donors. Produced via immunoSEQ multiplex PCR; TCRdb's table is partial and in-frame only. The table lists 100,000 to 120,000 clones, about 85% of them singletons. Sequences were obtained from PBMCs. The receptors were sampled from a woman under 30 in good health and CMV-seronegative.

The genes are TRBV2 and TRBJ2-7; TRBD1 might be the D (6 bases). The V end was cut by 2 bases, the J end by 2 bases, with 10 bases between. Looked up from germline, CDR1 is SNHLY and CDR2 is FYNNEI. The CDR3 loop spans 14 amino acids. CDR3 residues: CASSEQGLTYEQYF. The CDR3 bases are TGTGCCAGCAGTGAACAGGGGCTCACCTACGAGCAGTACTTC.

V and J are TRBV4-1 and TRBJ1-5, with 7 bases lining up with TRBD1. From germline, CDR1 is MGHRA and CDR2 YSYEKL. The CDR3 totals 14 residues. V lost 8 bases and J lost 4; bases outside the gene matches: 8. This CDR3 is CASAWDSQNQPQHF. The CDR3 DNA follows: TGCGCCAGCGCCTGGGACAGCCAAAATCAGCCCCAGCATTTT.

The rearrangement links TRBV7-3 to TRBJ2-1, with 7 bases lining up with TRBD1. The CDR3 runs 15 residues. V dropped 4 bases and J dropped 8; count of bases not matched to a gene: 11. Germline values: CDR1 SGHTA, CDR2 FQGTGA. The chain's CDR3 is CASSSGTEEADEQFF. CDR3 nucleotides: TGTGCCAGCAGCTCCGGGACAGAGGAAGCCGATGAGCAGTTCTTC.

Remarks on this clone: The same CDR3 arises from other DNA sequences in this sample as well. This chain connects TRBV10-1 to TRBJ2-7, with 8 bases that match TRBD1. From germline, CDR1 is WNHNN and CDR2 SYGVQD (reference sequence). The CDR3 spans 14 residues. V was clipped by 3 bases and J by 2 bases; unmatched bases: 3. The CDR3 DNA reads TGCGCCAGCAGTGAAGGGACAGGAGCCTACGAGCAGTACTTC. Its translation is CASSEGTGAYEQYF.

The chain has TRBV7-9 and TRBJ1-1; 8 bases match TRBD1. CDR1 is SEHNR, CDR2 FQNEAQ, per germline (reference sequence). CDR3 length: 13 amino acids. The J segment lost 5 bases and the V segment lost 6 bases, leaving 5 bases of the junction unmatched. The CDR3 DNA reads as TGTGCCAGCAGTAGACAGGGGTGGACTGAAGCTTTCTTT. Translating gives CASSRQGWTEAFF.